The next 4 T cell receptor beta chains were all read from a single sample in a study of shared clonotypes between healthy human individuals. Measured with immunoSEQ multiplex PCR; TCRdb has only the in-frame clones, and not every one. This repertoire shows around 1,100,000 clones, approximately 77% found once; its top ten account for approximately 0.95%. Material: memory CD4+ T cells from PBMCs. Described subset: CD45RA-negative fraction. These receptors were obtained from a man aged 18 to 29 in good health. Some clones in this sample may be carry-over from other donors' samples.

The gene calls are TRBV30 and TRBJ2-5, with D uncertain. This CDR3 contains 13 residues. Germline V gives CDR1 GTSNPN, CDR2 SVGIG (reference sequence). Trimming stripped 0 bases from V and 5 bases from J, with 10 bases between. The CDR3 coding sequence is TGTGCCTGGAGTGTCACTACGCGGGAGACCCAGTACTTC. Protein: CAWSVTTRETQYF.

This clone was seen once. The rearrangement links TRBV21-1 to TRBJ1-5. TRBV21-1 is a pseudogene segment. The length of the CDR3 is 16 residues. The CDR3 sequence is CASSKEPGRTNQPQHF. The DNA for the CDR3 is TGTGCCAGCAGCAAAGAGCCTGGACGGACCAATCAGCCCCAGCATTTT.

The chain carries TRBV5-6 and TRBJ2-5; D not certain. The length of the CDR3 is 14 residues. V lost 0 bases to trimming and J lost 3 bases, with 9 bases between them. Germline CDR1 is SGHDT and CDR2 is YYEEEE. The CDR3: CASSLAGRKETQYF. The CDR3, as DNA: TGTGCCAGCAGCTTGGCCGGCAGGAAAGAGACCCAGTACTTC.

V usage is TRBV5-4 and J usage is TRBJ1-5; weak D call: TRBD1 (6 bases). Trimming pared 0 bases from V and 5 bases from J, leaving 6 bases between. The CDR3 totals 13 residues. Looked up from germline, CDR1 is SGHNT and CDR2 is YYREEE (reference sequence). The CDR3 coding sequence is TGTGCCAGCAGCTTGGGGGGGCATCAGCCCCAGCATTTT. Protein sequence: CASSLGGHQPQHF.